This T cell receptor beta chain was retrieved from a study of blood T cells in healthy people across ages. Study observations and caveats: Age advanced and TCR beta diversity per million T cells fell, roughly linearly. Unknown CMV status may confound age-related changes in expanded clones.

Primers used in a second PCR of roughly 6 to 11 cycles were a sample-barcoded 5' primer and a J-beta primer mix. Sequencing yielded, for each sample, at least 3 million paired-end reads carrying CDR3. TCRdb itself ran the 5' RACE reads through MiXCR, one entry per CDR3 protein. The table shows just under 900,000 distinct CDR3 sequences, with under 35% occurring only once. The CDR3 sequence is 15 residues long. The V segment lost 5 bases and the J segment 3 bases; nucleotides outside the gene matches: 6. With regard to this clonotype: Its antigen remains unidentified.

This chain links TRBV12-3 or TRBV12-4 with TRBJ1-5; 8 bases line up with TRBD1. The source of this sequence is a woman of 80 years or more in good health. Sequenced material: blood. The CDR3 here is CASSPRTGINQPQHF. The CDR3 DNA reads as TGTGCCAGCAGTCCGCGGACAGGGATCAATCAGCCCCAGCATTTT.